These T cell receptor beta chains were read from a single sample in a study of beta chain features in type 1 diabetes. Produced via immunoSEQ multiplex PCR; TCRdb's table is partial and in-frame only. The table includes roughly 170,000 clones, about 13% detected once. Sequencing used central memory CD4+ T cells from blood. All receptors come from a woman aged 18 to 35 in good health. Both conserved end residues are part of each CDR3. D genes are given only for firm matches. Clone size appears in some rows only: once, few, many, or a class for an expanded clone.

J gene	clone size	CDR3 length	D gene	V gene	CDR3 DNA	CDR3 protein
TRBJ1-5	once	14	TRBD1	TRBV27	TGTGCCAGCAGTCGGGACAGCGGCAATCAGCCCCAGCATTTT	CASSRDSGNQPQHF
TRBJ2-5	few	14	TRBD2	TRBV5-1	TGCGCCAGCAGCATTAGCGGGAGAAGTGAGACCCAGTACTTC	CASSISGRSETQYF
TRBJ1-2	few	16	TRBD1	TRBV30	TGTGCCTGGAGGGGGTCCGGGACAGGGGGCCGCTATGGCTACACCTTC	CAWRGSGTGGRYGYTF
TRBJ2-1	few	13	.	TRBV7-9	TGTGCCAGCAGCTTAGGGGCGTACAATGAGCAGTTCTTC	CASSLGAYNEQFF
TRBJ2-2	.	15	TRBD1	TRBV12-5	TGTGCTAGTTCGGTGGGACAGACGAACACCGGGGAGCTGTTTTTT	CASSVGQTNTGELFF
TRBJ2-7	.	16	TRBD2	TRBV28	TGTGCCAGCAGCTCCGGGACTAGGCAATTTGCCTACGAGCAGTACTTC	CASSSGTRQFAYEQYF
TRBJ2-3	.	14	.	TRBV9	TGTGCCAGCAGCGTAAAAGCATACACAGATACGCAGTATTTT	CASSVKAYTDTQYF
TRBJ2-4	.	14	.	TRBV30	TGTGCCTGGAGTCGCGGAGGGGCAAAAAACATTCAGTACTTC	CAWSRGGAKNIQYF
TRBJ2-2	few	16	TRBD1	TRBV4-1	TGCGCCAGCAGCTATGAGGGGGCGCGAAACACCGGGGAGCTGTTTTTT	CASSYEGARNTGELFF
TRBJ2-3	.	17	TRBD1	TRBV13	TGTGCCAGCAGCCCCACCCCCGGGACAGGGAAGACAGATACGCAGTATTTT	CASSPTPGTGKTDTQYF
TRBJ1-1	.	13	TRBD1	TRBV29-1	TGCAGCGTTGAAAACAGGGGGCTGACTGAAGCTTTCTTT	CSVENRGLTEAFF
TRBJ2-7	.	13	.	TRBV18	TGTGCCAGCTCACACACAGGGAACAACGAGCAGTACTTC	CASSHTGNNEQYF
TRBJ1-2	.	14	.	TRBV6-5	TGTGCCAGCAGTTACGGACGGCGGGACTATGGCTACACCTTC	CASSYGRRDYGYTF
TRBJ2-5	.	16	TRBD1	TRBV7-2	TGTGCCAGCAGCTTAGCCCGGGACAGTCGCCAAGAGACCCAGTACTTC	CASSLARDSRQETQYF
TRBJ2-7	.	14	TRBD1	TRBV6-5	TGTGCCAGCAGTTACCGGGACAGGGTCTACGAGCAGTACTTC	CASSYRDRVYEQYF
TRBJ2-1	.	15	.	TRBV10-3	TGTGCCATCAGTGAGTCGAGTCGGGAGTCGGATGAGCAGTTCTTC	CAISESSRESDEQFF
TRBJ1-2	.	14	TRBD1	TRBV6-5	TGTGCCAGCAGGGACAGGACAGTTAACTATGGCTACACCTTC	CASRDRTVNYGYTF
TRBJ1-1	few	14	TRBD1	TRBV6-1	TGTGCCAGCAGGCAAACAGGGGGCTACTCTGAAGCTTTCTTT	CASRQTGGYSEAFF
TRBJ2-7	few	12	.	TRBV30	TGTGCCTGGAGTGTAAGCCGTTACGAGCAGTACTTC	CAWSVSRYEQYF
TRBJ1-2	.	15	.	TRBV28	TGTGCCAGCAGCTCATATCGGGGGGGGAACTATGGCTACACCTTC	CASSSYRGGNYGYTF
TRBJ2-7	few	14	.	TRBV18	TGTGCCAGCTCACCATTGGACAGCTCCTACGAGCAGTACTTC	CASSPLDSSYEQYF
TRBJ1-1	.	11	.	TRBV20-1	TGCAGTGCTACCGTAGACAGTGAAGCTTTCTTT	CSATVDSEAFF
TRBJ1-2	.	13	.	TRBV5-1	TGCGCCAGCAGCTTGGTGGACAGCCGTGGCTACACCTTC	CASSLVDSRGYTF
TRBJ2-3	.	15	TRBD2	TRBV7-9	TGTGCCAGCAGTGCTCGGGCGGGGGTCACAGATACGCAGTATTTT	CASSARAGVTDTQYF
TRBJ1-1	few	13	TRBD1	TRBV5-5	TGTGCCAGCAGCACGGGACAGGGGTTGTCGGCTTTCTTT	CASSTGQGLSAFF
TRBJ2-7	.	14	TRBD2	TRBV11-1	TGTGCCAGCAGCTCGAGCGGGAGGTTCCACGAGCAGTACTTC	CASSSSGRFHEQYF
TRBJ2-3	.	14	.	TRBV5-6	TGTGCCAGCAGCCCCCCCAGGGGCACAGATACGCAGTATTTT	CASSPPRGTDTQYF
TRBJ2-1	.	15	TRBD1	TRBV9	TGTGCCAGCAGCGACGACAGGGCTGGGTACAATGAGCAGTTCTTC	CASSDDRAGYNEQFF
TRBJ2-7	.	13	.	TRBV2	TGTGCCAGCAGTGCAGGTAGTAGGGGCGAGCAGTACTTC	CASSAGSRGEQYF
TRBJ2-5	.	12	.	TRBV30	TGTGCCTGGAGTCCAGGTCTGGAGACCCAGTACTTC	CAWSPGLETQYF
TRBJ1-4	few	11	.	TRBV20-1	TGCAGTGCCGGGAGATATGAAAAACTGTTTTTT	CSAGRYEKLFF
TRBJ2-3	.	12	.	TRBV7-2	TGTGCCAGCAGCTTTTATACAGATACGCAGTATTTT	CASSFYTDTQYF
TRBJ2-7	.	19	TRBD1	TRBV27	TGTGCCAGCAGTCTAAAACCAAATGCCGGGACAGGGAACTCCTACGAGCAGTACTTC	CASSLKPNAGTGNSYEQYF
TRBJ1-5	.	14	.	TRBV5-6	TGTGCCAGCAGGAACAGGGTGGGGAATCAGCCCCAGCATTTT	CASRNRVGNQPQHF
TRBJ2-7	few	14	TRBD2	TRBV9	TGTGCCAGCCACGTGGCGGGAGGGCCCTACGAGCAGTACTTC	CASHVAGGPYEQYF
TRBJ2-3	.	15	.	TRBV18	TGTGCCAGCTCACCAAGGGCAGGGGGAGGAGATACGCAGTATTTT	CASSPRAGGGDTQYF
TRBJ2-1	.	15	TRBD2	TRBV7-3	TGTGCCAGCAGGTTGACTAGCGGGAGTTACAATGAGCAGTTCTTC	CASRLTSGSYNEQFF
TRBJ2-1	.	15	.	TRBV5-1	TGCGCCAGCAGCTTTGGGCAGGGCTCCTACAATGAGCAGTTCTTC	CASSFGQGSYNEQFF
TRBJ1-1	.	16	.	TRBV6-1	TGTGCCAGCAGTGATCAGGGAGGGGGGCCCTCCACTGAAGCTTTCTTT	CASSDQGGGPSTEAFF
TRBJ2-3	few	16	TRBD2	TRBV4-2	TGTGCCAGCAGCCCTATGGCGGGAGGGTTCACAGATACGCAGTATTTT	CASSPMAGGFTDTQYF
TRBJ2-7	.	14	TRBD2	TRBV2	TGTGCCAGCCAGGCCGGGACTACCTCTTACGAGCAGTACTTC	CASQAGTTSYEQYF
TRBJ1-3	.	16	.	TRBV2	TGTGCCAGCAGTGAAGAACACCCACACTCTGGAAACACCATATATTTT	CASSEEHPHSGNTIYF
TRBJ2-5	.	14	TRBD2	TRBV5-1	TGCGCCAGCACCCCTAGCGGGAGGGCAGAGACCCAGTACTTC	CASTPSGRAETQYF
TRBJ2-5	few	12	.	TRBV5-5	TGTGCCAGCAGCTACACATTGGAGGCCCAGTACTTC	CASSYTLEAQYF
TRBJ2-5	.	15	TRBD2	TRBV5-1	TGCGCCAGCAGCTTGGCACGAACTAGCGGCGAGACCCAGTACTTC	CASSLARTSGETQYF
TRBJ2-2	few	15	TRBD1	TRBV18	TGTGCCAGCACACAGGACAGGAGGAACACCGGGGAGCTGTTTTTT	CASTQDRRNTGELFF
TRBJ1-2	.	12	.	TRBV15	TGTGCCACCAGCAGGGCCGGCGGGGGCTACACCTTC	CATSRAGGGYTF
TRBJ2-1	few	17	TRBD2	TRBV7-9	TGTGCCAGCAGCTTAGGCCTGAGCGGGAGGAGAATAAATGAGCAGTTCTTC	CASSLGLSGRRINEQFF
TRBJ2-5	few	14	TRBD1	TRBV11-1	TGTGCCAGCAGCCAGGACTGGACAGGGGAGACCCAGTACTTC	CASSQDWTGETQYF
TRBJ2-7	once	16	TRBD2	TRBV5-6	TGTGCCAGCGCCGCCCGGAGGAGCGGGAGACCCTACGAGCAGTACTTC	CASAARRSGRPYEQYF
TRBJ2-1	.	16	TRBD2	TRBV9	TGTGCCAGCAGCGTAGCTGGCGGGGGCTCCTACAATGAGCAGTTCTTC	CASSVAGGGSYNEQFF
TRBJ2-3	.	14	.	TRBV11-3	TGTGCCAGCAGCTTAGTAACTAGGGCAGATACGCAGTATTTT	CASSLVTRADTQYF
TRBJ2-7	few	14	TRBD2	TRBV29-1	TGCAGCGTTCGCCGGACTAGCGGGATTGGCGAGCAGTACTTC	CSVRRTSGIGEQYF
TRBJ2-7	few	14	TRBD1	TRBV7-2	TGTGCCAGCAGCTCCCGGGACAGGGGGCACGAGCAGTACTTC	CASSSRDRGHEQYF
TRBJ1-4	.	14	.	TRBV29-1	TGCAGCGCCGATGGCGGGGGGCGAAATGAAAAACTGTTTTTT	CSADGGGRNEKLFF